Only a few counts were recorded for the clone carrying this T cell receptor (beta chain). Losses at the gene ends were 5 bases for V and 6 bases for J; bases not matched to a gene: 14. The germline CDR1 and CDR2 sequences are LNHDA and SQIVND (reference sequence). The CDR3 has 16 residues. This sample was taken from a study of blood T cell repertoires in COVID-19. Study-wide context: From the United States, Italy and Spain came samples of acute and convalescent COVID-19. T cells, B-cell-depleted T cells, or PBMCs provided the cDNA or gDNA that served as material.

Seattle participants joined during active infection and were tracked over time. In the original workflow: The authors estimated nucleated cell counts from reference gene primer amplification. The protocol was immunoSEQ multiplex PCR, while the TCRdb copy is restricted to in-frame clones and leaves out a portion. That table supplies the V and J calls and clone size; D and trimming were determined from the DNA. The sample shows 200,000 to 250,000 clones, 82% of them seen only once. The sample comprised peripheral blood. This TCR came from a woman in her sixties or seventies with COVID-19, enrolled during active disease. V is TRBV19 and J is TRBJ1-1; 8 bases are a match to TRBD1. The CDR3 sequence is CASSHQGQAVTAEAFF. The DNA of the CDR3 is TGTGCCAGTAGTCACCAGGGACAGGCGGTTACGGCTGAAGCTTTCTTT.